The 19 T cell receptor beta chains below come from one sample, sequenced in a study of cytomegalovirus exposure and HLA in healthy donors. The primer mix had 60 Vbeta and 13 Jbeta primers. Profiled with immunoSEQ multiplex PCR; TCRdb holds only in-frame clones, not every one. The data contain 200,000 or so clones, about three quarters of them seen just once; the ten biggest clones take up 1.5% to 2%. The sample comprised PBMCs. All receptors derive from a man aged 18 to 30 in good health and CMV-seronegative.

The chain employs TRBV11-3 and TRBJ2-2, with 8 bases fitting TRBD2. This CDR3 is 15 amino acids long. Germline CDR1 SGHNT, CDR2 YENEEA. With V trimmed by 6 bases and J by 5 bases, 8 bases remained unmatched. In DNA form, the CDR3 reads TGTGCCAGCAGTAATCCGGGGGGGCTTACCGGGGAGCTGTTTTTT. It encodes CASSNPGGLTGELFF.

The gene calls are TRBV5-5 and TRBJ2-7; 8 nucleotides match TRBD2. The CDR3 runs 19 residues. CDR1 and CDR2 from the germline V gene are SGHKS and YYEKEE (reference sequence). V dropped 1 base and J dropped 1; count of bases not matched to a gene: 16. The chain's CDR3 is CASSLIPAGVFSGSYEQYF. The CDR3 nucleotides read TGTGCCAGCAGCTTGATTCCAGCGGGGGTTTTCTCAGGGTCCTACGAGCAGTACTTC.

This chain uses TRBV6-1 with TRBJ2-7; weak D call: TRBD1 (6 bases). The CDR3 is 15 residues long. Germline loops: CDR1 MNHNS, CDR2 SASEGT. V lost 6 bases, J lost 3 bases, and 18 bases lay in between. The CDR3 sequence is CASRDVRDTNYEQYF. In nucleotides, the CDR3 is TGTGCCAGCAGGGACGTCCGGGACACGAACTACGAGCAGTACTTC.

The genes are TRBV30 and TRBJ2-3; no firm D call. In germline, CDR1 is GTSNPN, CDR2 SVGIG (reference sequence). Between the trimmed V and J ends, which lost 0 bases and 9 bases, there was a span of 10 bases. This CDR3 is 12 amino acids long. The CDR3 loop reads CAWSVGSGTQYF. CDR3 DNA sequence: TGTGCCTGGAGTGTGGGCAGTGGGACGCAGTATTTT.

CDR3 loop: CASSLIRGSVNTEAFF. The CDR3 DNA reads TGTGCCAGCAGTTTAATAAGGGGTTCCGTGAACACTGAAGCTTTCTTT. The chain links TRBV27 to TRBJ1-1; perhaps TRBD1 as D (5 bases). Germline CDR1 and CDR2: MNHEY and SMNVEV (reference sequence). CDR3 length: 16 amino acids. V was trimmed by 2 bases and J by 0 bases, leaving 13 bases between them.

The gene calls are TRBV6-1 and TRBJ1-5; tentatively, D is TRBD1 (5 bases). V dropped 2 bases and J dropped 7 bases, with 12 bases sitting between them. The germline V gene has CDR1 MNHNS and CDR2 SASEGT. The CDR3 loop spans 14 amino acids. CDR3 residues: CASSELTVRQPQHF. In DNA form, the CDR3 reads TGTGCCAGCAGTGAATTGACAGTACGACAGCCCCAGCATTTT.

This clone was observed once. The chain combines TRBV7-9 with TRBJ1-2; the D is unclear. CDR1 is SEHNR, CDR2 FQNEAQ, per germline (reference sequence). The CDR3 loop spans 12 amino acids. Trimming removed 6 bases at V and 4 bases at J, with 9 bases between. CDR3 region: CASSQTAYGYTF. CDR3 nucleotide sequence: TGTGCCAGCAGTCAGACTGCCTATGGCTACACCTTC.

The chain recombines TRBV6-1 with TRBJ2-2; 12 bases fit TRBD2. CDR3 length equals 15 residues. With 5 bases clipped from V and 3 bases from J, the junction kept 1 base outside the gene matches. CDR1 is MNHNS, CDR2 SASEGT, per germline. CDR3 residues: CASSRLAGDTGELFF. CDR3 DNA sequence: TGTGCCAGCAGTCGACTAGCGGGGGACACCGGGGAGCTGTTTTTT.

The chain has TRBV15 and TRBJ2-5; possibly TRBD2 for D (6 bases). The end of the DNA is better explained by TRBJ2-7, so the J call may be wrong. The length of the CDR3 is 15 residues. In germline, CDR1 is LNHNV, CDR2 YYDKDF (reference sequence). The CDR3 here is CATSVSSGTEYEQYF. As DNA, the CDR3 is TGTGCCACCAGCGTCAGCTCCGGGACTGAGTACGAGCAGTACTTC.

DNA for the CDR3: TGTGCCAGCACTATAGATTCCGGCGGGAGGGCCGACTACAATGAGCAGTTCTTC. This encodes CASTIDSGGRADYNEQFF. The chain has TRBV5-4 and TRBJ2-1; 9 nucleotides line up with TRBD2. Germline V gene data show CDR1 as SGHNT and CDR2 as YYREEE (reference sequence). J lost 3 bases, V lost 6 bases, and 16 bases had no gene match. This CDR3 has 18 amino acids.

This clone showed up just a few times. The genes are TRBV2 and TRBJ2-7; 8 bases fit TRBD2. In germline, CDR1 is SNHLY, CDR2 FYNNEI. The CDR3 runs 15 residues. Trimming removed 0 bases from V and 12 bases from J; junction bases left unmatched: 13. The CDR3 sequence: CASSEALSGRGAAYF. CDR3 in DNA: TGTGCCAGCAGTGAAGCGCTGAGCGGGAGAGGAGCCGCGTACTTC. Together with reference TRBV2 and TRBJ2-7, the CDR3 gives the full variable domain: EPEVTQTPSHQVTQMGQEVILRCVPISNHLYFYWYRQILGQKVEFLVSFYNNEISEKSEIFDDQFSVERPDGSNFTLKIRSTKLEDSAMYFCASSEALSGRGAAYFGPGTRLTVT.

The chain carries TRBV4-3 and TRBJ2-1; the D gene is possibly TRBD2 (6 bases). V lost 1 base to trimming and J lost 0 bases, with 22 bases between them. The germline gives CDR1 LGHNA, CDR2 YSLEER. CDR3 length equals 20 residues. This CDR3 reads CASSQVAGLSPGVSYNEQFF. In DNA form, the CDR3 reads TGCGCCAGCAGCCAAGTGGCGGGACTTTCCCCCGGTGTCTCCTACAATGAGCAGTTCTTC.

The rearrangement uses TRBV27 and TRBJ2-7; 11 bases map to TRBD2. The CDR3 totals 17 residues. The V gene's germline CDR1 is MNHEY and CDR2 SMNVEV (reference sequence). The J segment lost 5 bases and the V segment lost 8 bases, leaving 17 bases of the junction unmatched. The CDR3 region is CASRATSGGTRAHEQYF. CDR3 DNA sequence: TGTGCCAGCCGGGCAACTAGCGGGGGTACGAGGGCCCACGAGCAGTACTTC.

The CDR3 here is CASSPTSSLSGETQYF. Here the CDR3 DNA reads TGTGCCAGTTCGCCCACCTCTAGCTTATCCGGAGAGACCCAGTACTTC. The chain carries TRBV19 and TRBJ2-5, with a weak D call TRBD2 (5 bases). The CDR3 sequence is 16 residues long. Trimming removed 8 bases from V and 4 bases from J, with 23 bases in between. The V gene's germline CDR1 is LNHDA and CDR2 SQIVND (reference sequence).

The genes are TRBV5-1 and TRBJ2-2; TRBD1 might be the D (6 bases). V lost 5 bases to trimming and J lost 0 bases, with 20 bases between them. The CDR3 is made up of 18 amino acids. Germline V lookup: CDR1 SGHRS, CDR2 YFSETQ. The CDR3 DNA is TGCGCCAGCAGTGTAGTTGGGGGCCTTGACCCGAACACCGGGGAGCTGTTTTTT. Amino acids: CASSVVGGLDPNTGELFF.

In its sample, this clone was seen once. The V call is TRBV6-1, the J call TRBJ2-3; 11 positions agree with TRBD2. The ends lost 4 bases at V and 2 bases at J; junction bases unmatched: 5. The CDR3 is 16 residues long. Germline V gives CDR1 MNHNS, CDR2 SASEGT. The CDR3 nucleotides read TGTGCCAGCAGTGGCCTAGCGGGGGGCCTCACAGATACGCAGTATTTT. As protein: CASSGLAGGLTDTQYF.

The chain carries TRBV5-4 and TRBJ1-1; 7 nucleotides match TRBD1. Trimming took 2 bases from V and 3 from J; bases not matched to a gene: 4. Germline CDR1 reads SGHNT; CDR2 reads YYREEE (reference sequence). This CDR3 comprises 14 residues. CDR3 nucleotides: TGTGCCAGCAGCTTAGGCACAGGGGACACTGAAGCTTTCTTT. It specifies CASSLGTGDTEAFF. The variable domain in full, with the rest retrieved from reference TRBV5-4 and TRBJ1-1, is ETGVTQSPTHLIKTRGQQVTLRCSSQSGHNTVSWYQQALGQGPQFIFQYYREEENGRGNFPPRFSGLQFPNYSSELNVNALELDDSALYLCASSLGTGDTEAFFGQGTRLTVV.

CDR3 residues: CASSLMGLARNGELFF. CDR3 in DNA: TGTGCCAGCAGTTTAATGGGACTAGCGAGAAACGGGGAGCTGTTTTTT. The chain links TRBV28 to TRBJ2-2, with 10 bases aligning to TRBD2. CDR1 MDHEN and CDR2 SYDVKM come from the germline V gene. The V gene end was trimmed by 2 bases and the J gene end by 7 bases; junction bases not matched to a gene: 7. CDR3 length equals 16 residues.

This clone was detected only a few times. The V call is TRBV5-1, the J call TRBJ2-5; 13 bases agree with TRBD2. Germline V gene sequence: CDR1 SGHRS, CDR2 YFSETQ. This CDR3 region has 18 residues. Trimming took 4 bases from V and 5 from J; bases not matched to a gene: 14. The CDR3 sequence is CASSPGLAGESYLETQYF. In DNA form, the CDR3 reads TGCGCCAGCAGCCCTGGACTAGCGGGAGAGTCTTATCTGGAGACCCAGTACTTC.